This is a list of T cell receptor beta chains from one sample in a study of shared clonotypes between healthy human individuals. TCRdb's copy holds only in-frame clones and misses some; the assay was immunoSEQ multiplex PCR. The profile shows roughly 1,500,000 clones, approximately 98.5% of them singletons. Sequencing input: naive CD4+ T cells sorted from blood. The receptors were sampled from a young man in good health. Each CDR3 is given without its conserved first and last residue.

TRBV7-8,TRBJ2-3,ASSLARWSTDTQY
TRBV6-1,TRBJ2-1,ASHKLAGSYNEQF
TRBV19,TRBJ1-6,ASSKFSDRAGNNSPLH
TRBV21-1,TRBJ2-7,ASSKQTGQDSYEQY
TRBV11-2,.,ASSSRQDASYEQY
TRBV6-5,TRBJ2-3,ASSLVAVGTQY
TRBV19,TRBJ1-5,ASSMFLVSGNQPQH
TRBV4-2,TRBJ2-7,ASSQAAGKTYEQY
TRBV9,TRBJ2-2,ASRARASGANTGELF
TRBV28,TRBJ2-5,ASSTGGDETQY
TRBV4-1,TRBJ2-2,ASSQGLAGVATGELF
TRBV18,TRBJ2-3,ASSRTSGRAADTQY
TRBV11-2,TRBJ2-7,ASSTQLGAREQY
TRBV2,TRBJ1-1,ASNLRGPTLEAEAF
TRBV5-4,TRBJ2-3,ASSPGTPTGDTQY
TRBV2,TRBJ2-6,ASSLLPAGANVLT
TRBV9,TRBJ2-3,ASSPTGRGTDTQY
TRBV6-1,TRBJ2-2,ASRDRVIYGELF
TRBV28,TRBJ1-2,ASSLPWFRGDHNYGYT
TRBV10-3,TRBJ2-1,AIQSGSRYNEQF
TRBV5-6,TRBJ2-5,ASSLRQGYQETQY
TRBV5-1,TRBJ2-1,ASSLASSGSSYNEQF
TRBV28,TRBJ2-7,ATLPGAGGPDEQY
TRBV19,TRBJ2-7,ASSRHPTSEQY
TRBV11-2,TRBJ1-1,ASSLFQMGTEAF
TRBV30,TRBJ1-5,AWSAEYSNQPQH
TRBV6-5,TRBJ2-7,ASSYVAGEGEQY
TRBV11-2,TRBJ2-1,ASSFDSVVGEQF
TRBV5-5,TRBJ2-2,ASSFLSLNTGELF
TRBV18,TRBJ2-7,ASSRWGRGTIYEQY
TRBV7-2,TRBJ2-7,ASSLARGSLYEQY
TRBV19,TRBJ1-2,ASSILNYGYT
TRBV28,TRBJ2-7,ASSRGQGTSSYEQY